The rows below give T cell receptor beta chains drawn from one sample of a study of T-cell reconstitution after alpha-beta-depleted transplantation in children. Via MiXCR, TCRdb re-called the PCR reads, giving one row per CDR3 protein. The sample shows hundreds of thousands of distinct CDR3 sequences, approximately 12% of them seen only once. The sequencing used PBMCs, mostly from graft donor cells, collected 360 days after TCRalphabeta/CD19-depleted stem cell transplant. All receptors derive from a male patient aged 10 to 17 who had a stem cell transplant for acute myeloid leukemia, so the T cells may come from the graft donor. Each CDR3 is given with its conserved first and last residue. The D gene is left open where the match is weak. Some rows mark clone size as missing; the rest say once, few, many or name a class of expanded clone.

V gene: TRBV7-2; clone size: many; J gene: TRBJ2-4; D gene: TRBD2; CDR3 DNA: TGTGCCAGCAGCTTATCACTAGCGGAAGCCAAAAACATTCAGTACTTC; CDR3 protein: CASSLSLAEAKNIQYF
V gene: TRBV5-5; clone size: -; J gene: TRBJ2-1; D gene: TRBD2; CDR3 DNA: TGTGCCAGCAGACCACCGGGACTAGCGGGAGTCAATGAGCAGTTCTTC; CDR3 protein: CASRPPGLAGVNEQFF
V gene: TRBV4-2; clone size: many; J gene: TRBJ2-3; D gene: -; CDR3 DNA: TGTGCCAGCACCCCGGACAAGACCTCTAGCACAGATACGCAGTATTTT; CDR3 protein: CASTPDKTSSTDTQYF
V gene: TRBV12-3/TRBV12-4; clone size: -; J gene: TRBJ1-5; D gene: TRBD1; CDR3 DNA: TGTGCCAGCACGCCGGACAGGGGAGATTGGAAAGGCAATCAGCCCCAGCATTTT; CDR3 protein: CASTPDRGDWKGNQPQHF
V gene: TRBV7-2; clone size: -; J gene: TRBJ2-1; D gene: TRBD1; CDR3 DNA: TGTGCCAGCAGCTTAGTTAGGACAGGCCTCAATGAGCAGTTCTTC; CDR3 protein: CASSLVRTGLNEQFF
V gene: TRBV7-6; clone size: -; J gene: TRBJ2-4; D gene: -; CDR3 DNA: TGTGCCAGCAGCGCGACATCGACCAAAAACATTCAGTACTTC; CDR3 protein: CASSATSTKNIQYF
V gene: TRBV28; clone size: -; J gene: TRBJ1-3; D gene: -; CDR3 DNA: TGTGCCAGCACCCCCGCAGGGCCTGGAAACACCATATATTTT; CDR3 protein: CASTPAGPGNTIYF
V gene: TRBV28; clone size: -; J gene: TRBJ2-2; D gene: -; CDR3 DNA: TGTGCCAGCAGTTTATGGGCCCCAGGTCGGGCCGGGGAGCTGTTTTTT; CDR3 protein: CASSLWAPGRAGELFF
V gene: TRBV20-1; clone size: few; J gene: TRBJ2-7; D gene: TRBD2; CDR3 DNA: TGCAGTGCTAGAGTCCCGGGACTAGCGACTTCCTACGAGCAGTACTTC; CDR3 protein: CSARVPGLATSYEQYF
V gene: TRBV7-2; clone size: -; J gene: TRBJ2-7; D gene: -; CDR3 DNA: TGTGCCAGCAGCTTAGCGGCTAGCGCTCCCTACGAGCAGTACTTC; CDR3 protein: CASSLAASAPYEQYF
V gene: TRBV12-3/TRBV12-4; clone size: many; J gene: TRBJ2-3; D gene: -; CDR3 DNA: TGTGCCAGCAGTTTCTCCCCCATCACGCAGTATTTT; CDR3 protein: CASSFSPITQYF
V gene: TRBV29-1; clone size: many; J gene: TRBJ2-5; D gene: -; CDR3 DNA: TGCAGCGTCGCGGGACTTTTGGACAAAATTCAAGAGACCCAGTACTTC; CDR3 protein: CSVAGLLDKIQETQYF
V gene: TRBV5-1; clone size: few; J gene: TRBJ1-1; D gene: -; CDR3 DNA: TGCGCCAGCAGCTACTCGGACATTCACACTGAAGCTTTCTTT; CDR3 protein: CASSYSDIHTEAFF
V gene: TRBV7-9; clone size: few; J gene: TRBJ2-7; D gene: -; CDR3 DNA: TGTGCCAGCAGCGCACCCCTCAGGGCAGGGAGCTCCTACGAGCAGTACTTC; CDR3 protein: CASSAPLRAGSSYEQYF
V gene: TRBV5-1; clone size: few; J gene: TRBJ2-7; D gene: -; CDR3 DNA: TGCGCCAGCAGGACCAGGGCGAGCTCCTACGAGCAGTACTTC; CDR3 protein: CASRTRASSYEQYF
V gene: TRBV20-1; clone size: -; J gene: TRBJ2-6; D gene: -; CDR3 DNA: TGCAGTGCGTCAAGTGCTGGGGCCAACGTCCTGACTTTC; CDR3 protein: CSASSAGANVLTF
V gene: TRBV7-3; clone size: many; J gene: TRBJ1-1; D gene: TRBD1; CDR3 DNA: TGTGCCAGCAGCTTACAGGGGGCTAGGAACACTGAAGCTTTCTTT; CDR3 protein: CASSLQGARNTEAFF
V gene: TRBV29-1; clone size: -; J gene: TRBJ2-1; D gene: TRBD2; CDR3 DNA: TGCAGCGCCGGACTAGATGGGGGTGAGCAGTTCTTC; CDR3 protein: CSAGLDGGEQFF
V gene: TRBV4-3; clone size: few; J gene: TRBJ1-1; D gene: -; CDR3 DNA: TGCGCCAGCAGCCAAGTCAAGGGGTTAACTGAAGCTTTCTTT; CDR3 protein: CASSQVKGLTEAFF
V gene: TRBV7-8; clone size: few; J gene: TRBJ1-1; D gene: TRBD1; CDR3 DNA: TGTGCCAGCAAGAGGCCGTTAGGGACAGGGACCACTGAAGCTTTCTTT; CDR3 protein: CASKRPLGTGTTEAFF
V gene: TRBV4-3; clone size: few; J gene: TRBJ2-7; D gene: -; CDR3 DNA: TGCGCCAGCAGCCAAGTCTCTCCCCAACGGGGCAAGGACGAGCAGTACTTC; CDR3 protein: CASSQVSPQRGKDEQYF
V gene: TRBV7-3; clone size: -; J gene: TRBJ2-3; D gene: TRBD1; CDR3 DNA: TGTGCCAGCAGTTCCGACAGGGGTAACACAGATACGCAGTATTTT; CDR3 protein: CASSSDRGNTDTQYF
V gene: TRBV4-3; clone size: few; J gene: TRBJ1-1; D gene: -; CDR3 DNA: TGCGCCAGCAGTGGGGGTCATGAATGGGGCACTGAAGCTTTCTTT; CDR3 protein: CASSGGHEWGTEAFF
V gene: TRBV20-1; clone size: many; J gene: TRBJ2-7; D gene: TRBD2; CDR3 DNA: TGCAGTGCTAGTTACCCGGGACTAGCGGGAGGGGCCTACGAGCAGTACTTC; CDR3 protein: CSASYPGLAGGAYEQYF
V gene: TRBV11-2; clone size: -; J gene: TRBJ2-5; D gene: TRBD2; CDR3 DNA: TGTGCCAGCAGCCTCGGGACTAGCGGAGGGGGGGAGACCCAGTACTTC; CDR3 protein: CASSLGTSGGGETQYF
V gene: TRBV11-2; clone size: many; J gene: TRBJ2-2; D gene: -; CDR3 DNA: TGTGCCAGCAGCCGAGGGCGCCGGAGGAACACCGGGGAGCTGTTTTTT; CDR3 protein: CASSRGRRRNTGELFF
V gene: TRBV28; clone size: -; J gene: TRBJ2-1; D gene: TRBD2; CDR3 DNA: TGTGCCAGCAGTTTAAAACTAGCGGGAGACCCGCGTCCTGAGCAGTTCTTC; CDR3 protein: CASSLKLAGDPRPEQFF
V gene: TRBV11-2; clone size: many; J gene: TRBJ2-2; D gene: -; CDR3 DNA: TGTGCCAGCAGCTTAGAATGGGTCGGGGAGCTGTTTTTT; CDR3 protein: CASSLEWVGELFF
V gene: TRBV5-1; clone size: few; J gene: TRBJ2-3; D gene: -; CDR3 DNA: TGCGCCAGCAGCCGAATAGCGGACACAGATACGCAGTATTTT; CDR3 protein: CASSRIADTDTQYF
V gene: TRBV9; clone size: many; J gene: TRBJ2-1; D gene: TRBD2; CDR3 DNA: TGTGCCAGCAGCGTAGAGTCGGGACTAGCGGGACAAAGCTCCTACAATGAGCAGTTCTTC; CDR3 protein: CASSVESGLAGQSSYNEQFF
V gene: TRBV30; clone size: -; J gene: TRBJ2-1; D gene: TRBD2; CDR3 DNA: TGTGCCATATTGGGGACTAGCGGGAGGGGATCCTACAATGAGCAGTTCTTC; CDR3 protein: CAILGTSGRGSYNEQFF